The entry that follows covers one T cell receptor (beta chain) sequence. Here immunoSEQ multiplex PCR was the method, and the copy in TCRdb shows in-frame clones only, minus some. The sample records 41,000 or so clones, 80% to 90% being singletons. There are 14 residues in the CDR3. The germline V and J ends were trimmed by 4 bases and 2 bases, with 12 bases remaining between them. From germline, CDR1 is MNHEY and CDR2 SVGAGI. The data are from a study of T cell changes during pregnancy in multiple sclerosis. The V gene is TRBV6-5, the J gene TRBJ2-7, with a tentative D call TRBD2 (6 bases). Specimen: CD4+ T cells from peripheral blood mononuclear cells, collected in the first trimester of pregnancy. The origin of this receptor is a female donor with multiple sclerosis, enrolled in a pregnancy study. The CDR3 DNA reads TGTGCCAGCAGTTCCCCGGAGGGAGCCTACGAGCAGTACTTC. This codes for CASSSPEGAYEQYF.